A selection of T cell receptor beta chains follows, all from one sample in a study of cytomegalovirus exposure and HLA in healthy donors. Sequencing was performed with immunoSEQ multiplex PCR; in TCRdb, only in-frame clones are kept and a portion is missing. The sample holds under 200,000 clones, 12% seen once. The material sequenced was PBMCs. Receptor source: a man aged 45-60 years in good health and CMV-seropositive. Both conserved end residues are part of each CDR3. A D gene is named only where the DNA matches it firmly. A row's size may be missing; if present it is once, few, many or a size class.

.,TRBD2,TRBJ2-5,TRBV28,TGTGCCAGCAGTTCGATAGCGGGGATCGAAGAGACCCAGTACTTC,CASSSIAGIEETQYF
few,.,TRBJ2-1,TRBV11-3,TGTGCCAGCAGCCCTGGCGGCCGGGTCCACCACTACAATGAGCAGTTCTTC,CASSPGGRVHHYNEQFF
.,TRBD1,TRBJ1-5,TRBV28,TGTGCCAGCAGCACGACAGGGGGAGGCAATCAGCCCCAGCATTTT,CASSTTGGGNQPQHF
few,.,TRBJ1-3,TRBV11-3,TGTGCCAGCAGCCGATACAGTACAGGCTTCTCTGGAAACACCATATATTTT,CASSRYSTGFSGNTIYF
few,TRBD1,TRBJ2-7,TRBV10-3,TGTGCCATCAAGAACGGGACAGGAATAAACGAGCAGTACTTC,CAIKNGTGINEQYF
few,TRBD1,TRBJ2-2,TRBV9,TGTGCCAGCAGCATCCTACAAGGGGGCCGGAACACCGGGGAGCTGTTTTTT,CASSILQGGRNTGELFF
.,TRBD1,TRBJ2-5,TRBV11-2,TGTGCCAGCAGCCTACGTCCCGGGACAGGGGTTGAGACCCAGTACTTC,CASSLRPGTGVETQYF
few,.,TRBJ2-1,TRBV6-5,TGTGCCAGCAGTGACAGGATCGGGGAGACCCAGTTCTTC,CASSDRIGETQFF
few,TRBD1,TRBJ2-4,TRBV2,TGTGCCAGCATAGTACAGGGGAACATTCAGTACTTC,CASIVQGNIQYF
.,.,TRBJ2-7,TRBV5-6,TGTGCCAGCAGCTTCACGGGGGTTAGGCACGAGCAGTACTTC,CASSFTGVRHEQYF
few,.,TRBJ1-1,TRBV7-8,TGTGCCAGCAGCATTATACGGACCTCGGAGGCTGAAGCTTTCTTT,CASSIIRTSEAEAFF
few,TRBD2,TRBJ2-1,TRBV27,TGTGCCACCATCCGGCGGGGGGCACACAATGAGCAGTTCTTC,CATIRRGAHNEQFF
.,.,TRBJ1-1,TRBV28,TGTGCCAGAAGTTTACTCGGGACTTTTGAAGCTTTCTTT,CARSLLGTFEAFF
few,.,TRBJ1-3,TRBV7-8,TGTGCCAGCAGCTGGGGCCTAGGTTTGGGTGGAAACACCATATATTTT,CASSWGLGLGGNTIYF
.,.,TRBJ1-2,TRBV5-6,TGTGCCAGCAGCTCACCGGGGGATAACTATGGCTACACCTTC,CASSSPGDNYGYTF
few,.,TRBJ1-2,TRBV7-6,TGTGCCAGCAGCTTAGGCTTGGCACAGGGTGAGATCTATGGCTACACCTTC,CASSLGLAQGEIYGYTF